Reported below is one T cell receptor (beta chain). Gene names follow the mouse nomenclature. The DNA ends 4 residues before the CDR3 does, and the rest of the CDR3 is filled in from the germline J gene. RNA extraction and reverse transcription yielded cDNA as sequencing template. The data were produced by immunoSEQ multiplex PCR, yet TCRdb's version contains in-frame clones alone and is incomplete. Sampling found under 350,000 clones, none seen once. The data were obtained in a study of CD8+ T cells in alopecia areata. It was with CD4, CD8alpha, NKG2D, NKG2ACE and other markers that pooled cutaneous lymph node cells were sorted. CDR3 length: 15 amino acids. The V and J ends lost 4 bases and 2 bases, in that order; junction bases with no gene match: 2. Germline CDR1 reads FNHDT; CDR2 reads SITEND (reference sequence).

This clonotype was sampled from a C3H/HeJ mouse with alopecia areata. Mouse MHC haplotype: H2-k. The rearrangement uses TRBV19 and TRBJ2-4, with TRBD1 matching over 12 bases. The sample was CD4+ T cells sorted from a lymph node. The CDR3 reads CASSWDRGPQNTLYF. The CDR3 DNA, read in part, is TGTGCCAGCAGTTGGGACAGGGGGCCTCAAAAC.